This TCR beta chain was profiled in a study of technical replicates of blood from a few donors. Libraries were prepared by immunoSEQ multiplex PCR; TCRdb keeps only in-frame clonotypes and omits some of them. This sample has 70,000 to 95,000 clones, with around 95% found just once. CDR3 length equals 15 residues. Trimming took 8 bases from V and 3 from J, leaving 23 bases between them. Germline loops: CDR1 SQVTM, CDR2 ANQGSEA. This chain joins TRBV29-1 and TRBJ2-7, with TRBD2 as a possible D gene (7 bases). The TCR originated in a human donor in good health. Material: T cells isolated from PBMCs. CDR3 DNA sequence: TGCAGCACCATAATGGGGAGGGGACAACACTACGAGCAGTACTTC. Amino acid sequence: CSTIMGRGQHYEQYF.